The 11 T cell receptor beta chains below all came from one sample that was sequenced in a study of control samples from healthy donors and cancer patients. The assay was immunoSEQ multiplex PCR, and TCRdb's table has in-frame clones only and misses some. Of approximately 87,000 clones in the sample, around 83% were seen once. The sequenced material came from blood. The receptors were gathered from a woman aged 45 to 65 in good health.

The chain recombines TRBV5-6 with TRBJ2-3; 9 bases map to TRBD2. The length of the CDR3 is 17 residues. The ends lost 3 bases at V and 2 bases at J; junction bases unmatched: 10. Germline assignment: CDR1 SGHDT and CDR2 YYEEEE. The CDR3 reads CASSSPTSGSYTDTQYF. The DNA for the CDR3 is TGTGCCAGCAGCTCCCCGACTAGCGGATCCTACACAGATACGCAGTATTTT. Based on the CDR3 plus reference TRBV5-6 and TRBJ2-3, the full variable domain is DAGVTQSPTHLIKTRGQQVTLRCSPKSGHDTVSWYQQALGQGPQFIFQYYEEEERQRGNFPDRFSGHQFPNYSSELNVNALLLGDSALYLCASSSPTSGSYTDTQYFGPGTRLTVL.

This clone is a singleton in its sample. The rearrangement joins TRBV3-1 (or the pseudogene TRBV3-2) to TRBJ2-1; no reliable D call. This CDR3 region has 12 residues. Trimming stripped 3 bases from V and 12 bases from J, with 12 bases between. CDR1 is LGHDT and CDR2 is YNNKEL in the germline V gene (reference sequence). CDR3 in DNA: TGTGCCAGCAGCCACCTCGAGAGACGGCAGTTCTTC. Amino acid sequence: CASSHLERRQFF.

The J gene is TRBJ1-4, the V gene TRBV5-1; no firm D call. Germline CDR1 reads SGHRS; CDR2 reads YFSETQ. This CDR3 comprises 14 residues. The V gene lost 0 bases and the J gene lost 6 bases, with 9 bases spanning the gap. The CDR3 reads CASSLGRSDEKLFF. For the CDR3, the DNA is TGCGCCAGCAGCTTGGGGAGATCGGATGAAAAACTGTTTTTT.

The rearrangement joins TRBV5-4 to TRBJ2-7; D is possibly TRBD2 (5 bases). The CDR3 loop spans 13 amino acids. V was shortened by 0 bases and J by 5 bases, with 9 bases between the two germline ends. In germline, CDR1 is SGHNT, CDR2 YYREEE (reference sequence). CDR3 amino acids: CASSLAGGNEQYF. CDR3 DNA sequence: TGTGCCAGCAGCTTGGCCGGAGGCAACGAGCAGTACTTC.

The chain uses TRBV12-3 or TRBV12-4 and TRBJ1-2, with D uncertain. The CDR3 has 13 amino acids. Deletions cut 2 bases from V and 4 bases from J, with 8 bases between. For the CDR3, the DNA is TGTGCCAGCAGTTTATCCCCCCTCTATGGCTACACCTTC. As protein: CASSLSPLYGYTF.

The CDR3 spells CATNRRELGETQYF. The CDR3 nucleotides read TGTGCCACCAATAGGCGGGAGCTGGGGGAGACCCAGTACTTC. This sequence joins TRBV7-2 and TRBJ2-5, with TRBD2 matching over 7 bases. The CDR3 spans 14 residues. CDR1 and CDR2 from the germline V gene are SGHTA and FQGNSA. V was clipped by 10 bases and J by 5 bases; unmatched bases: 13.

The genes are TRBV19 and TRBJ2-3; TRBD2 aligns across 8 bases. With V trimmed by 3 bases and J by 2 bases, 4 bases remained unmatched. The CDR3 extends over 15 amino acids. The V gene's germline CDR1 is LNHDA and CDR2 SQIVND (reference sequence). CDR3 residues: CASSIAGGTTDTQYF. The DNA of the CDR3 is TGTGCCAGTAGTATCGCGGGAGGTACCACAGATACGCAGTATTTT.

This clone was picked up a small number of times. The gene calls are TRBV12-3 or TRBV12-4 and TRBJ2-5; D not certain. The V gene lost 1 base and the J gene lost 0 bases, with 3 bases spanning the gap. The CDR3 extends over 13 amino acids. Here the CDR3 reads CASSLGHQETQYF. CDR3 DNA: TGTGCCAGCAGTTTAGGCCACCAAGAGACCCAGTACTTC.

The chain links TRBV5-1 to TRBJ1-4; D possibly corresponds to TRBD1 (6 bases). The CDR3 spans 14 residues. Germline values: CDR1 SGHRS, CDR2 YFSETQ. Trimming took 7 bases from V and 4 from J, leaving 14 bases between them. The chain's CDR3 is CASASGDINEKLFF. CDR3 DNA: TGCGCCAGCGCATCAGGGGATATTAATGAAAAACTGTTTTTT.

V is TRBV19 and J is TRBJ1-5; possible D gene TRBD1, 6 bases. V dropped 5 bases and J dropped 7 bases, with 12 bases sitting between them. CDR3 length: 13 amino acids. Germline V gene data show CDR1 as LNHDA and CDR2 as SQIVND (reference sequence). CDR3 in DNA: TGTGCCAGTAGTTGGCAGGGGCACCAGCCCCAGCATTTT. Amino acids: CASSWQGHQPQHF.

V is TRBV18 and J is TRBJ2-5; D unclear. The CDR3 runs 13 residues. CDR1 is KGHSH and CDR2 is LQKENI in the germline V gene. The V end lost 3 bases, the J end lost 5 bases, and 10 bases lay between the germline ends. CDR3 protein: CASSPDLGETQYF. The CDR3 DNA reads TGTGCCAGCTCACCGGACCTGGGGGAGACCCAGTACTTC.